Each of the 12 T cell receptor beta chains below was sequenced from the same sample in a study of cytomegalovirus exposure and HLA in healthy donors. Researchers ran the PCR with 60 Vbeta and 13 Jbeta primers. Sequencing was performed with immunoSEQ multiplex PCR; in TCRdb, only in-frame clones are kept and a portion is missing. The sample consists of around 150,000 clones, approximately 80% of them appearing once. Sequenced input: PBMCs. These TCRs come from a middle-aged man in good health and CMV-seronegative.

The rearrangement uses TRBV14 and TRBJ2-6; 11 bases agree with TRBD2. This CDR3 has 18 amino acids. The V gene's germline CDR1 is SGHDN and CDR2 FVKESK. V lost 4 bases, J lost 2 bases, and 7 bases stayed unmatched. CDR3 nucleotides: TGTGCCAGCAGCCCTCTAGCGGGGGGTCCTCCTGGGGCCAACGTCCTGACTTTC. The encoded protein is CASSPLAGGPPGANVLTF.

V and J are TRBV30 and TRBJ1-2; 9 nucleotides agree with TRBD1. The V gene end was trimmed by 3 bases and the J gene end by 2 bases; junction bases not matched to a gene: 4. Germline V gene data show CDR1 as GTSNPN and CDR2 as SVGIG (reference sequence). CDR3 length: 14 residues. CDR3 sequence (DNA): TGTGCCTGGAGCCTCGGGACAGGGAACTATGGCTACACCTTC. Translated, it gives CAWSLGTGNYGYTF.

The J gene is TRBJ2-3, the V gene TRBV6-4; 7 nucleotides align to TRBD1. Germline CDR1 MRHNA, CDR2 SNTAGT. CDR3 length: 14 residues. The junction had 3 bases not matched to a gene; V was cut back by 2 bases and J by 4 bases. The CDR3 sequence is CASSDGDSSDTQYF. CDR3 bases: TGTGCCAGCAGTGACGGGGACAGTTCAGATACGCAGTATTTT.

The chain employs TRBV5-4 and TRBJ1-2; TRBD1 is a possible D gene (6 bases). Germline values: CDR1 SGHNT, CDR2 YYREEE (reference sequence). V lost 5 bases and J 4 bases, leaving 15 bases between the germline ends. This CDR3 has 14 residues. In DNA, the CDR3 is TGTGCCAGCAGTTCTGGACAGACACTCTATGGCTACACCTTC. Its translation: CASSSGQTLYGYTF. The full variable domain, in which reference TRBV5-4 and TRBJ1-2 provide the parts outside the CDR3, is ETGVTQSPTHLIKTRGQQVTLRCSSQSGHNTVSWYQQALGQGPQFIFQYYREEENGRGNFPPRFSGLQFPNYSSELNVNALELDDSALYLCASSSGQTLYGYTFGSGTRLTVV.

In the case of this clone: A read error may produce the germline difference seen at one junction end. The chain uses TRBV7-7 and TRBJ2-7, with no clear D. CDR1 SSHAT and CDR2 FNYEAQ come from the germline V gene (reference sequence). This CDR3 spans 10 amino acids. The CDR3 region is CASSLCEQYF. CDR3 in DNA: TGTGCTAGCAGCCTATGCGAGCAGTACTTC.

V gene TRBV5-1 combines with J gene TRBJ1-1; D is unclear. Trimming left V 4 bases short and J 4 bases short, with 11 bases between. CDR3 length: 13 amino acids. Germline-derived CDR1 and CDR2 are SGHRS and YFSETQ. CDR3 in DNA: TGCGCCAGCAGCACCTCTTCGAGCACTGAAGCTTTCTTT. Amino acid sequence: CASSTSSSTEAFF.

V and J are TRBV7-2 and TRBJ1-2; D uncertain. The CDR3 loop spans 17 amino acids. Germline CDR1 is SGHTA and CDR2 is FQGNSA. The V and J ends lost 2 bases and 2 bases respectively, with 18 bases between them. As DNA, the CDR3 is TGTGCCAGCAGCTTAAGGCCGACACCGAATCCCAACTATGGCTACACCTTC. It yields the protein CASSLRPTPNPNYGYTF.

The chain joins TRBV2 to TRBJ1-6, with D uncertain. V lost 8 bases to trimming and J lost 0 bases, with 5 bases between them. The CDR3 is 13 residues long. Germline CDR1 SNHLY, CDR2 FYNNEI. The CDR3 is CASRDSYNSPLHF. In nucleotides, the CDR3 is TGTGCCAGCCGAGACTCCTATAATTCACCCCTCCACTTT.

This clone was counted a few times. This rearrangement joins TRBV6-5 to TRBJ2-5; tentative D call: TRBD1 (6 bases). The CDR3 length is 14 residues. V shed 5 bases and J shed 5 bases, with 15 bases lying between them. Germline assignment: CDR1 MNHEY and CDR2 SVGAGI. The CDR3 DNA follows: TGTGCCAGCAGTGAAAACAGGGCACTGGAGACCCAGTACTTC. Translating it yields CASSENRALETQYF.

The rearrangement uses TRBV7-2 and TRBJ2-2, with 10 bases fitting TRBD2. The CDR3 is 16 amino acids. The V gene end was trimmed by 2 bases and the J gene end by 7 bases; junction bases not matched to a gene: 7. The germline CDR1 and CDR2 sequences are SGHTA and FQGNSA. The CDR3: CASSLRFTSGVGELFF. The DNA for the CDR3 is TGTGCCAGCAGCTTAAGGTTTACTAGCGGGGTCGGGGAGCTGTTTTTT.

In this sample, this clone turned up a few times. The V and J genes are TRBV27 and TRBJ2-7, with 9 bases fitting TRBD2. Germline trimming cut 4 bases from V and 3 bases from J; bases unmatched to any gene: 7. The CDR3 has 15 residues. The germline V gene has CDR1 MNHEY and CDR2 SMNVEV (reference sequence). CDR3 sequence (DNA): TGTGCCAGCAGTTGGGGGCGGGGGGGCAACTACGAGCAGTACTTC. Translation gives CASSWGRGGNYEQYF.

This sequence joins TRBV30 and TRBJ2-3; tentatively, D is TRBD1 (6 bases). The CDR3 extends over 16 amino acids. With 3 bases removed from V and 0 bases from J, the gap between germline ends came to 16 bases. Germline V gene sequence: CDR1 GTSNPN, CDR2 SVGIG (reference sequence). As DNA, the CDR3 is TGTGCCTGGAGCCGTCTGGTGGGGGCGAGCACAGATACGCAGTATTTT. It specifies CAWSRLVGASTDTQYF. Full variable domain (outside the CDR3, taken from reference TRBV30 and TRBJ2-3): SQTIHQWPATLVQPVGSPLSLECTVEGTSNPNLYWYRQAAGRGLQLLFYSVGIGQISSEVPQNLSASRPQDRQFILSSKKLLLSDSGFYLCAWSRLVGASTDTQYFGPGTRLTVL.